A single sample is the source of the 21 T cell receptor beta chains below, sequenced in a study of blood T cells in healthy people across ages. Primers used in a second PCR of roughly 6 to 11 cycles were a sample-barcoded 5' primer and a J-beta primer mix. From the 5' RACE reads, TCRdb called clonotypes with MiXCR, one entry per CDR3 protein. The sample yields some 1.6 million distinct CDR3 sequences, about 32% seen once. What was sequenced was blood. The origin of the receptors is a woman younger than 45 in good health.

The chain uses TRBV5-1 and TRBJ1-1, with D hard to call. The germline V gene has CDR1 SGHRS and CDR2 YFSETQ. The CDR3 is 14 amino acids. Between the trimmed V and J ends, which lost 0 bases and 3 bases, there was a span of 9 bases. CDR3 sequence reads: CASSLGEGYTEAFF. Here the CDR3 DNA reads TGCGCCAGCAGCTTGGGGGAGGGCTACACTGAAGCTTTCTTT.

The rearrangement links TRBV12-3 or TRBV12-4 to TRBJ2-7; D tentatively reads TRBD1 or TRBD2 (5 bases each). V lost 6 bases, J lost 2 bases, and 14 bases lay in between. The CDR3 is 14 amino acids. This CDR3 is CASSRGTIPYEQYF. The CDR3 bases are TGTGCCAGCAGCAGAGGGACCATACCCTACGAGCAGTACTTC.

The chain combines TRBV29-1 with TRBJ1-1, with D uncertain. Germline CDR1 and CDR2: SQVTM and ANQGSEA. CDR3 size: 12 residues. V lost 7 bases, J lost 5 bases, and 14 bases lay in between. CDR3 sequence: CSGVGGGTEAFF. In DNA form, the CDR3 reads TGCAGCGGCGTCGGAGGCGGAACTGAAGCTTTCTTT.

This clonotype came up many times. The CDR3 DNA follows: TGTGCCACCAGTGAATTCAATGAGCAGTTCTTC. Amino acids: CATSEFNEQFF. The V gene is TRBV24-1, the J gene TRBJ2-1; D gene ambiguous. This CDR3 region has 11 residues. Trimming shortened V by 4 bases and J by 6 bases, and 3 bases separated the two germline ends. Germline V gene lookup returns CDR1 KGHDR and CDR2 SFDVKD.

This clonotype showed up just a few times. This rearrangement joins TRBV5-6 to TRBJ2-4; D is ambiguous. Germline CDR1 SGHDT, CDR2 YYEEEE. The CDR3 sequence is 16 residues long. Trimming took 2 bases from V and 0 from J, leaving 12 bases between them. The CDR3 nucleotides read TGTGCCAGCAGCTTCTTCGCCAGGATAGCCAAAAACATTCAGTACTTC. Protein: CASSFFARIAKNIQYF. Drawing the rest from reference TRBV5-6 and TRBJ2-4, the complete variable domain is DAGVTQSPTHLIKTRGQQVTLRCSPKSGHDTVSWYQQALGQGPQFIFQYYEEEERQRGNFPDRFSGHQFPNYSSELNVNALLLGDSALYLCASSFFARIAKNIQYFGAGTRLSVL.

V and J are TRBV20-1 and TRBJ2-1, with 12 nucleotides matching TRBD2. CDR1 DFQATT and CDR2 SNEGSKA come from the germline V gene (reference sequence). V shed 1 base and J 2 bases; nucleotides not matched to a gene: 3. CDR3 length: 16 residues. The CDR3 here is CSARGTSGVAYNEQFF. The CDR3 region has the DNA TGCAGTGCTAGAGGGACTAGCGGGGTGGCCTACAATGAGCAGTTCTTC.

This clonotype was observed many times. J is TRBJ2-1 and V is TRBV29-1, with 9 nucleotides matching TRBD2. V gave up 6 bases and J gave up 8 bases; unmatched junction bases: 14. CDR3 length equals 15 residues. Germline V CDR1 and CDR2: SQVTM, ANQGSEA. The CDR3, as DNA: TGCAGCGTCCCCCGGCGGGGGGGCCCTTGGGATGAGCAGTTCTTC. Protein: CSVPRRGGPWDEQFF.

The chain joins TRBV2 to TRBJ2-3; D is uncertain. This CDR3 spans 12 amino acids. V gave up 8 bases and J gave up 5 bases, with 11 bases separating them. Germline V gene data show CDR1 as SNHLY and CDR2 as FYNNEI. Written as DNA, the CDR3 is TGTGCCAGCCGATTTACAGAAGATACGCAGTATTTT. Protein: CASRFTEDTQYF.

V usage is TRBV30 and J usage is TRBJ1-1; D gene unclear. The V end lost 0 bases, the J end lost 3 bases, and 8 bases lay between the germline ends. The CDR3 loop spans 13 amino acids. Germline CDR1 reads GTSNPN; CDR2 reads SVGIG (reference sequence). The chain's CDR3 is CAWSVDSHTEAFF. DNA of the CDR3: TGTGCCTGGAGTGTAGATTCGCACACTGAAGCTTTCTTT.

The CDR3 loop is CASSFWQDNTDTQYF. In DNA form, the CDR3 reads TGTGCCAGCAGCTTTTGGCAGGACAACACAGATACGCAGTATTTT. V and J are TRBV7-9 and TRBJ2-3; possible D gene TRBD1, 5 bases. The V end lost 3 bases, the J end lost 2 bases, and 12 bases lay between the germline ends. The CDR3 has 15 residues. CDR1 SEHNR and CDR2 FQNEAQ come from the germline V gene (reference sequence).

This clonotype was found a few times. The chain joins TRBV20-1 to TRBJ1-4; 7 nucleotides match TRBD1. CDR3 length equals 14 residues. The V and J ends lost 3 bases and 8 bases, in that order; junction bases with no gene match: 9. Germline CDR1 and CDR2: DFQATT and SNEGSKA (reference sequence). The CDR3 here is CSASLGGSGEKLFF. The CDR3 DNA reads TGCAGTGCTAGCTTAGGGGGCAGTGGGGAAAAACTGTTTTTT.

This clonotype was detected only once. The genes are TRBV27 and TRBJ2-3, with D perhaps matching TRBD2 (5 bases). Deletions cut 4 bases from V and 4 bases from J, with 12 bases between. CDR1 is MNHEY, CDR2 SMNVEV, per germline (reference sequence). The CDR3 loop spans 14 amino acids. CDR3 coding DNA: TGTGCCAGCAGTTCACTCACGAGGGCAGATACGCAGTATTTT. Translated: CASSSLTRADTQYF.

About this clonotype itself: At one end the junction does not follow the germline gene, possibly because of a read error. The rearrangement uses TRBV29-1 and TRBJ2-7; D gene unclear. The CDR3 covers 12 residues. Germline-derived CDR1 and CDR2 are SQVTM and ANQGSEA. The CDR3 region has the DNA TGCAGCGTTGAGCTGAAACCCTACAAGCAGTACTTC. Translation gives CSVELKPYKQYF.

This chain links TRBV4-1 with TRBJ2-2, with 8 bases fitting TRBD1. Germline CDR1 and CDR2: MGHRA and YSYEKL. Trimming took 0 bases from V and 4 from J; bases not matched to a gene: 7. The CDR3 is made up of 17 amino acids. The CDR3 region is CASSQDGRGRITGELFF. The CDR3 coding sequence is TGCGCCAGCAGCCAAGATGGCAGGGGGCGTATCACCGGGGAGCTGTTTTTT.

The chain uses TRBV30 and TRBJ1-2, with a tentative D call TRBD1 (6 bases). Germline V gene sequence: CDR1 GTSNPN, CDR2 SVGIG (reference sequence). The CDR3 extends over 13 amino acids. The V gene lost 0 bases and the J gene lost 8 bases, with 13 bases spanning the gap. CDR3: CAWSVRQGIGYTF. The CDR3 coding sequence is TGTGCCTGGAGTGTACGGCAGGGGATAGGCTACACCTTC.

CDR3 in amino acids: CASIQPLRTAGMGTQYF. DNA of the CDR3: TGTGCCAGCATCCAACCTCTTAGGACCGCGGGAATGGGGACCCAGTACTTC. The V and J genes are TRBV7-8 and TRBJ2-5; D perhaps matches TRBD2 (6 bases). The CDR3 loop spans 17 amino acids. From germline, CDR1 is SGHVS and CDR2 FQNEAQ. The V end lost 7 bases, the J end lost 7 bases, and 28 bases lay between the germline ends.

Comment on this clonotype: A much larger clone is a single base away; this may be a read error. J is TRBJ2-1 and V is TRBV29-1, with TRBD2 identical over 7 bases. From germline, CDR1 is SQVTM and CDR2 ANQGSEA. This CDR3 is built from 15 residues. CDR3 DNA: TGCGGCGTTCCCTGGGGAAGCGGGGTCTACAATGAGCAGTTCTTC. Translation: CGVPWGSGVYNEQFF.

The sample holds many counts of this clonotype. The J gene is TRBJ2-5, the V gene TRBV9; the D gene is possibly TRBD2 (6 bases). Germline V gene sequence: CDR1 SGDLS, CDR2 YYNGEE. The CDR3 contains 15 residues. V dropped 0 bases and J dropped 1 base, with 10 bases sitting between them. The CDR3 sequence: CASSVGGRIQETQYF. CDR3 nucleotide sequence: TGTGCCAGCAGCGTAGGAGGGAGGATCCAAGAGACCCAGTACTTC.

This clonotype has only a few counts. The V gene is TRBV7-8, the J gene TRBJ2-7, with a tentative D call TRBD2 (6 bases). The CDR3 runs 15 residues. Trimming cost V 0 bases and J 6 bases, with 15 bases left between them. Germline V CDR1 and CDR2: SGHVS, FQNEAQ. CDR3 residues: CASSLAGTGHGEQYF. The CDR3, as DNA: TGTGCCAGCAGCTTAGCCGGGACTGGGCATGGCGAGCAGTACTTC.

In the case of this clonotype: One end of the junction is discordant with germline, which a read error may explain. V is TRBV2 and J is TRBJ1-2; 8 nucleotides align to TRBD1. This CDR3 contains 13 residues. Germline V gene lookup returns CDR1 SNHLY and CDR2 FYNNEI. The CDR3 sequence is CASREDRGGGYTF. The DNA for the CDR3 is TGTGCCAGCAGGGAAGACAGGGGAGGTGGCTACACCTTC.

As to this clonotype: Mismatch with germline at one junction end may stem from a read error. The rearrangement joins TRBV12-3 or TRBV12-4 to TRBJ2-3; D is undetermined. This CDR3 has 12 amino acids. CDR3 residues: CASRFIADMQYF. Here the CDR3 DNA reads TGTGCCAGCAGATTTATAGCAGATATGCAGTATTTT.